The 30 T cell receptor beta chains given below trace back to one sample, sequenced in a study of beta chain features in type 1 diabetes. Reverse transcribing all isolated RNA meant expressed TCRB transcripts were sequenced. Clones were sequenced by immunoSEQ multiplex PCR, and TCRdb holds only the in-frame ones, with some missing. The sample includes under 400,000 clones, roughly 12% of them seen just once. The sequenced sample was naive CD4+ T cells from blood. These receptors all come from a man younger than 30 in good health.

This clone was seen a handful of times. V and J are TRBV7-2 and TRBJ2-7, with 7 nucleotides matching TRBD1. Germline trimming cut 6 bases from V and 1 base from J; bases unmatched to any gene: 9. This CDR3 has 15 residues. Germline CDR1 SGHTA, CDR2 FQGNSA. The CDR3 sequence is CASRLSGTASYEQYF. The CDR3 region has the DNA TGTGCCAGCAGGTTAAGTGGGACAGCATCCTACGAGCAGTACTTC.

This clone was recorded a few times. This sequence joins TRBV7-3 and TRBJ1-1; D gene ambiguous. The CDR3 sequence is 15 residues long. Deletions cut 5 bases from V and 4 bases from J, with 17 bases between. The germline CDR1 and CDR2 sequences are SGHTA and FQGTGA. The chain's CDR3 is CASSRSPGDITEAFF. In DNA form, the CDR3 reads TGTGCCAGCAGCCGCAGCCCTGGAGATATCACTGAAGCTTTCTTT. The full variable domain, in which reference TRBV7-3 and TRBJ1-1 provide the parts outside the CDR3, is GAGVSQTPSNKVTEKGKYVELRCDPISGHTALYWYRQSLGQGPEFLIYFQGTGAADDSGLPNDRFFAVRPEGSVSTLKIQRTERGDSAVYLCASSRSPGDITEAFFGQGTRLTVV.

This chain uses TRBV11-3 with TRBJ2-5; D is undetermined. The CDR3 is 14 amino acids. V lost 1 base and J 0 bases, leaving 6 bases between the germline ends. Germline loops: CDR1 SGHNT, CDR2 YENEEA. The CDR3 region has the DNA TGTGCCAGCAGCTTAGCACAGAACCAAGAGACCCAGTACTTC. Translated: CASSLAQNQETQYF.

This clone has only a few counts. The V call is TRBV5-1, the J call TRBJ1-5, with unresolved D. Trimming took 0 bases from V and 5 from J, leaving 9 bases between them. Germline CDR1 SGHRS, CDR2 YFSETQ. This CDR3 has 14 amino acids. CDR3 bases: TGCGCCAGCAGCTTGGGGCATGGAGATCAGCCCCAGCATTTT. Residues: CASSLGHGDQPQHF.

V is TRBV7-2 and J is TRBJ1-2, with TRBD1 matching 9 bases. CDR3 length: 16 amino acids. Germline lookup yields CDR1 SGHTA and CDR2 FQGNSA. The ends lost 0 bases at V and 4 bases at J; junction bases unmatched: 6. The CDR3 DNA reads as TGTGCCAGCAGCTTAGCGTATAACAGGGGGCCCTATGGCTACACCTTC. This sequence encodes CASSLAYNRGPYGYTF.

This clone was detected a few times. V is TRBV29-1 and J is TRBJ1-2; 9 nucleotides match TRBD1. V was pared by 6 bases and J by 8 bases, with 16 bases of the junction left unmatched. CDR3 length: 15 residues. Germline values: CDR1 SQVTM, CDR2 ANQGSEA. In DNA, the CDR3 is TGCAGCGTGGTTGCTCCGGGACAGGGAAGTTGGGGCTACACCTTC. It encodes CSVVAPGQGSWGYTF.

The rearrangement links TRBV11-2 to TRBJ2-1, with D maybe TRBD1 (5 bases). V lost 3 bases and J 3 bases, leaving 9 bases between the germline ends. This CDR3 is built from 14 residues. Germline V gene sequence: CDR1 SGHAT, CDR2 FQNNGV. The CDR3, as DNA: TGTGCCAGCAGCTTCGTCGACAGCTACAATGAGCAGTTCTTC. Translating gives CASSFVDSYNEQFF.

A few counts support this clone. The J gene is TRBJ1-5, the V gene TRBV30; D gene unclear. The CDR3 spans 13 residues. With 2 bases removed from V and 1 base from J, the gap between germline ends came to 6 bases. Germline CDR1 is GTSNPN and CDR2 is SVGIG (reference sequence). CDR3 sequence (DNA): TGTGCCTGGAGTCTAACCAGCAATCAGCCCCAGCATTTT. This gives the protein CAWSLTSNQPQHF.

A few counts support this clone. The V gene is TRBV2, the J gene TRBJ1-5; TRBD1 matches 7 bases. Germline trimming cut 6 bases from V and 5 bases from J; bases unmatched to any gene: 4. In germline, CDR1 is SNHLY, CDR2 FYNNEI. CDR3 size: 13 residues. This CDR3 is CASSEQGYQPQHF. The CDR3 DNA sequence: TGTGCCAGCAGCGAACAGGGGTATCAGCCCCAGCATTTT.

This clone occurred a few times. This rearrangement joins TRBV9 to TRBJ2-3; D is uncertain. The length of the CDR3 is 15 residues. CDR1 is SGDLS and CDR2 is YYNGEE in the germline V gene. Trimming cost V 0 bases and J 3 bases, with 11 bases left between them. This chain's CDR3 is CASSVVPASTDTQYF. The DNA for the CDR3 is TGTGCCAGCAGCGTAGTGCCAGCTAGTACAGATACGCAGTATTTT.

The chain is built from TRBV2 and TRBJ1-1; TRBD1 matches 9 bases. J was trimmed by 8 bases and V by 5 bases; bases with no gene match: 3. CDR1 is SNHLY, CDR2 FYNNEI, per germline. CDR3 length: 12 amino acids. CDR3 in DNA: TGTGCCAGCAGTAGGGACAGGGAAGAAGCTTTCTTT. Translated: CASSRDREEAFF.

This sequence joins TRBV5-1 and TRBJ2-7, with TRBD1 matching 7 bases. The V and J ends lost 4 bases and 10 bases, in that order; junction bases with no gene match: 8. CDR3 length: 12 residues. Germline V gene data show CDR1 as SGHRS and CDR2 as YFSETQ. Here the CDR3 reads CASSPDRAVQYF. The CDR3 DNA reads TGCGCCAGCAGCCCCGACAGGGCCGTACAGTACTTC.

There are a few counts of this clone. V and J are TRBV7-2 and TRBJ1-6, with D possibly matching TRBD1 (6 bases). V gave up 3 bases and J gave up 9 bases, with 18 bases separating them. The CDR3 is 16 amino acids. The germline V gene has CDR1 SGHTA and CDR2 FQGNSA. CDR3 sequence reads: CASSFAGQLLFSPLHF. In DNA form, the CDR3 reads TGTGCCAGCAGCTTCGCTGGACAGCTACTATTTTCACCCCTCCACTTT. Using reference TRBV7-2 and TRBJ1-6 for the parts outside the CDR3, the full variable domain is GAGVSQSPSNKVTEKGKDVELRCDPISGHTALYWYRQSLGQGLEFLIYFQGNSAPDKSGLPSDRFSAERTGGSVSTLTIQRTQQEDSAVYLCASSFAGQLLFSPLHFGNGTRLTVT.

This chain links TRBV18 with TRBJ1-5; possibly TRBD1 for D (5 bases). The germline V gene has CDR1 KGHSH and CDR2 LQKENI. The CDR3 consists of 15 residues. V was pared by 2 bases and J by 2 bases, with 10 bases between. The CDR3 region is CASSPGGNGNQPQHF. The CDR3, as DNA: TGTGCCAGCTCACCAGGGGGGAACGGCAATCAGCCCCAGCATTTT.

The chain has TRBV5-4 and TRBJ2-1; 10 bases line up with TRBD2. Germline lookup yields CDR1 SGHNT and CDR2 YYREEE (reference sequence). V shed 5 bases and J 3 bases; nucleotides not matched to a gene: 11. The CDR3 runs 17 residues. The CDR3 DNA is TGTGCCAGCAGGGAGGGGGGTACTAGCGGGAACTACAATGAGCAGTTCTTC. The encoded protein is CASREGGTSGNYNEQFF.

This clone was seen only a few times. This chain connects TRBV29-1 to TRBJ2-2, with TRBD1 matching over 7 bases. The junction had 5 bases not matched to a gene; V was cut back by 4 bases and J by 0 bases. CDR3 length: 15 residues. Germline V gene sequence: CDR1 SQVTM, CDR2 ANQGSEA. CDR3 loop: CSVARQGTNTGELFF. In DNA form, the CDR3 reads TGCAGCGTTGCCAGACAGGGTACGAACACCGGGGAGCTGTTTTTT.

This clone has only a few counts. This chain links TRBV7-9 with TRBJ1-1; 7 nucleotides align to TRBD1. This CDR3 spans 16 amino acids. After removal of 7 bases from V and 1 base from J, the junction contained 12 bases not matched to a gene. Germline CDR1 and CDR2: SEHNR and FQNEAQ (reference sequence). CDR3 DNA: TGTGCCAGCAAGAATCCCGCCGGACAGGCGAACACTGAAGCTTTCTTT. Amino acid sequence: CASKNPAGQANTEAFF. Looking up the rest from reference TRBV7-9 and TRBJ1-1 gives the full variable domain: DTGVSQNPRHKITKRGQNVTFRCDPISEHNRLYWYRQTLGQGPEFLTYFQNEAQLEKSRLLSDRFSAERPKGSFSTLEIQRTEQGDSAMYLCASKNPAGQANTEAFFGQGTRLTVV.

This clone occurred a few times. The V gene is TRBV18, the J gene TRBJ1-1, with D possibly TRBD1 on 5 matching bases. Deletions cut 0 bases from V and 0 bases from J, with 14 bases between. Germline lookup yields CDR1 KGHSH and CDR2 LQKENI. This CDR3 is built from 17 residues. The CDR3 DNA sequence: TGTGCCAGCTCACCACCTACAGGAACGTCAATGAACACTGAAGCTTTCTTT. Amino acid sequence: CASSPPTGTSMNTEAFF.

This clone was seen only a few times. The rearrangement joins TRBV6-6 to TRBJ1-3, with D hard to call. Per the germline V gene, CDR1 is MNHNY and CDR2 is SVGAGI (reference sequence). The V end lost 7 bases, the J end lost 2 bases, and 9 bases lay between the germline ends. CDR3 length: 13 residues. This CDR3 reads CASNGVAGNTIYF. The CDR3 DNA is TGTGCCAGCAACGGTGTTGCTGGAAACACCATATATTTT.

The J gene is TRBJ1-2, the V gene TRBV18; maybe TRBD1 (5 bases). The CDR3 contains 16 residues. V was clipped by 6 bases and J by 5 bases, with 22 bases between them. The germline V gene has CDR1 KGHSH and CDR2 LQKENI. The CDR3 loop reads CASSRETFGQPYGYTF. The CDR3 DNA follows: TGTGCCAGCTCGCGAGAGACATTTGGACAACCTTATGGCTACACCTTC.

The chain is built from TRBV7-3 and TRBJ2-2; D remains unclear. V lost 3 bases and J lost 0, with 11 bases in between. Looked up from germline, CDR1 is SGHTA and CDR2 is FQGTGA. The CDR3 totals 16 residues. The CDR3 nucleotides are TGTGCCAGCAGCTTGGTTGGCGGATCGAACACCGGGGAGCTGTTTTTT. The encoded protein is CASSLVGGSNTGELFF. Complete variable domain (other parts from reference TRBV7-3 and TRBJ2-2): GAGVSQTPSNKVTEKGKYVELRCDPISGHTALYWYRQSLGQGPEFLIYFQGTGAADDSGLPNDRFFAVRPEGSVSTLKIQRTERGDSAVYLCASSLVGGSNTGELFFGEGSRLTVL.

This clone has only a few counts. The genes are TRBV28 and TRBJ1-1, with a tentative D call TRBD1 (6 bases). This CDR3 has 13 amino acids. CDR1 is MDHEN and CDR2 is SYDVKM in the germline V gene. V was shortened by 6 bases and J by 6 bases, with 14 bases between the two germline ends. Here the CDR3 reads CASSQTGRAEAFF. The CDR3 DNA is TGTGCCAGCAGCCAAACAGGGAGGGCTGAAGCTTTCTTT.

The CDR3, as DNA: TGTGCCAGCAGCCCCTTAGGGGGCGCTGGGGCCAACGTCCTGACTTTC. Translated, it gives CASSPLGGAGANVLTF. This chain joins TRBV11-2 and TRBJ2-6; the match to TRBD1 covers 7 bases. This CDR3 is built from 16 residues. CDR1 is SGHAT, CDR2 FQNNGV, per germline. V was clipped by 5 bases and J by 2 bases; unmatched bases: 6.

A few counts support this clone. This rearrangement joins TRBV11-3 to TRBJ2-1, with D maybe TRBD1 (5 bases). The CDR3 spans 13 residues. Germline-derived CDR1 and CDR2 are SGHNT and YENEEA. The V gene lost 6 bases and the J gene lost 8 bases, with 14 bases spanning the gap. This CDR3 reads CASREGHLDEQFF. CDR3 DNA sequence: TGTGCCAGCAGAGAAGGACATCTCGATGAGCAGTTCTTC. Supplemented by reference TRBV11-3 and TRBJ2-1, the full variable domain reads EAGVVQSPRYKIIEKKQPVAFWCNPISGHNTLYWYLQNLGQGPELLIRYENEEAVDDSQLPKDRFSAERLKGVDSTLKIQPAELGDSAVYLCASREGHLDEQFFGPGTRLTVL.

This clone has more than one count but fewer than ten. The chain links TRBV28 to TRBJ2-7, with D perhaps matching TRBD1 (6 bases). The length of the CDR3 is 15 residues. The germline CDR1 and CDR2 sequences are MDHEN and SYDVKM. V shed 8 bases and J shed 2 bases, with 19 bases lying between them. In DNA form, the CDR3 reads TGTGCCAGCCGACCGCAGGGGCACCCACCCTACGAGCAGTACTTC. Protein sequence: CASRPQGHPPYEQYF.

This sequence joins TRBV2 and TRBJ2-5; 10 bases agree with TRBD2. This CDR3 spans 16 amino acids. CDR1 and CDR2 (germline): SNHLY, FYNNEI. The V segment lost 4 bases and the J segment 5 bases; nucleotides outside the gene matches: 10. The CDR3 protein is CASSVRSGRGLETQYF. The CDR3 DNA is TGTGCCAGCAGTGTGCGGAGCGGGAGGGGTTTGGAGACCCAGTACTTC.

This clone was detected once. This chain uses TRBV9 with TRBJ2-3, with D perhaps matching TRBD2 (6 bases). Germline CDR1 SGDLS, CDR2 YYNGEE. The CDR3 totals 17 residues. Trimming removed 3 bases at V and 0 bases at J, with 17 bases between. CDR3 nucleotides: TGTGCCAGCAGCGCGCAAATCGGCGGGACGAGCACAGATACGCAGTATTTT. As protein: CASSAQIGGTSTDTQYF. The full variable domain, completed using reference TRBV9 and TRBJ2-3, is DSGVTQTPKHLITATGQRVTLRCSPRSGDLSVYWYQQSLDQGLQFLIQYYNGEERAKGNILERFSAQQFPDLHSELNLSSLELGDSALYFCASSAQIGGTSTDTQYFGPGTRLTVL.

This clone was detected ten times or more. This sequence joins TRBV7-9 and TRBJ2-5; D is unresolved. This CDR3 contains 15 residues. Between the trimmed V and J ends, which lost 2 bases and 2 bases, there was a span of 12 bases. Germline V gene data show CDR1 as SEHNR and CDR2 as FQNEAQ (reference sequence). CDR3 sequence reads: CASSLLVAVQETQYF. CDR3 in DNA: TGTGCCAGCAGCTTACTTGTGGCGGTTCAAGAGACCCAGTACTTC.

This clone was counted between two and nine times. This sample includes further DNA sequences coding for the same CDR3. J is TRBJ1-2 and V is TRBV7-9; unclear D gene. This CDR3 is built from 13 residues. CDR1 is SEHNR and CDR2 is FQNEAQ in the germline V gene (reference sequence). V shed 0 bases and J shed 0 bases, with 2 bases lying between them. CDR3 amino acids: CASSLASNYGYTF. For the CDR3, the DNA is TGTGCCAGCAGCTTAGCCTCTAACTATGGCTACACCTTC.

This clone was counted between two and nine times. The gene calls are TRBV11-2 and TRBJ2-5, with D perhaps matching TRBD2 (5 bases). Trimming removed 1 base at V and 9 bases at J, with 18 bases between. Germline loops: CDR1 SGHAT, CDR2 FQNNGV. The CDR3 totals 15 residues. The CDR3 region has the DNA TGTGCCAGCAGCTTAGTGAACGTGGGAGTCGGGGCCCAGTACTTC. This sequence encodes CASSLVNVGVGAQYF.